This entry is about one TCR beta chain. This clone was found once. Its antigen is unknown. There are no base qualities to consult, and no much larger clone falls within one base. The data were obtained in a study of T cell responses to AZD1222 COVID-19 vaccine (dated by TCRdb to the early 2020s). Concerning the study at large: Because spike-specific TCR depth and breadth did not differ between the two schedules, AZD1222 recipients who got a second dose at roughly 4 weeks were pooled with those who got a second dose at roughly 12 weeks. TCR sequencing covered about 230 trial participants: 200 to 210 given two doses of AZD1222 and about 26 given two doses of MenACWY control vaccine. Trial participants were enrolled by age into subgroups of 18-55, 56-69 and 70-plus years, and around 150, 28 and 57 TCR-sequenced participants, respectively, were included in these subgroups.

According to the germline V gene, CDR1 reads MNHNS and CDR2 reads SASEGT. From the cysteine up to the phenylalanine, the CDR3 has a length of 15 residues. Left in the record is the CDR3 DNA by itself, 45 bases read in frame from the first base. Trimming removed 2 bases from V and 1 base from J, leaving 8 bases between the germline ends. Sample time point, as interpreted from the label and publication: baseline before first vaccination. Vaccinee samples were obtained from the UK trials COV001 and COV002, which included a single-blind randomized controlled phase 2/3 trial of AZD1222 (ChAdOx1 nCoV-19) in healthy adults. For TCRbeta chain sequencing, PBMC samples from trial participants were taken at day 0 and at day 28 after the second dose. The CDR3 regions of human TCRbeta chains were analyzed by immunosequencing. The original methods were these. TCRs in the repertoires were matched against a reference library of SARS-CoV-2-specific TCRs that had been generated with the MIRA antigen-specificity platform. Breadth was defined as the fraction of unique TCRs that were SARS-CoV-2-associated. Depth was defined as the fraction of total T cells that were SARS-CoV-2-associated. Using the MIRA data, each spike-specific TCR was assigned both to the spike region to which the TCR was reactive and to a CD4 or CD8 class. Log10-transformed breadth and depth values were compared by one-way ANOVA with Sidak's multiple comparisons tests. In its TCRdb copy, this immuneACCESS table keeps in-frame sequences only and misses some clones. Where compared with another copy, unresolved V genes explain less than half of these, and the others have no known cause. V and J calls and clone size follow that table, whereas D and trimming were derived from the DNA. The sample profile shows about 150,000 clones; 80% to 95% of them were found once. More than 1.1% of the sample is taken by the ten largest.

The research as a whole found: Participants were mostly white British, with more females than males. The authors suggested clonal diversity may have been underestimated. CD4 TCRs associated with the vaccine covered the entire spike protein, and the dominant responses were in regions 160-218 and 743-854. Conclusions about previously exposed vaccinees are limited because only a handful of AZD1222 recipients were SARS-CoV-2 seropositive at baseline. After two AZD1222 doses, both the breadth and the depth of spike-specific TCRs were significantly higher than at day 0 and than in MenACWY recipients. Epitopes outside the regions mutated in the B.1.351 and B.1.1.7 variants were reportedly recognized by nearly half of the unique spike-specific TCRs. The 56-69-year group was small, and its depth increase did not reach significance, likely because of low power. No day 14 peak-response samples were available, so repertoires were characterized only after the peak T cell response.

This receptor was obtained from an adult in good health. The sequenced sample was peripheral blood, obtained on day 0 of AZD1222 vaccination. The receptor chain draws on TRBV6-1 and TRBJ2-2, with TRBD1 as a weak D call on 5 bases. The CDR3: CASSERGQNTGELFF. The nucleotides read TGTGCCAGCAGTGAAAGAGGACAGAACACCGGGGAGCTGTTTTTT.